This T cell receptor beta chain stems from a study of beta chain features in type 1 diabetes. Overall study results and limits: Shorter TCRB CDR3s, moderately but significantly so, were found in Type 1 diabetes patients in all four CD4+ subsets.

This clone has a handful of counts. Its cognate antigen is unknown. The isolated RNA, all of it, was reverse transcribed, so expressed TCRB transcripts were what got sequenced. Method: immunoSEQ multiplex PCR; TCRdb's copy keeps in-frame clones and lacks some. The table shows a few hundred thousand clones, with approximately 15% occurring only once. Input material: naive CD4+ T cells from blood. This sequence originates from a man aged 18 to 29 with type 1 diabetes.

The CDR3: CAWSFSGGNEQFF. CDR3 nucleotides: TGTGCCTGGAGTTTTAGCGGGGGGAATGAGCAGTTCTTC. The gene calls are TRBV30 and TRBJ2-1; 10 nucleotides match TRBD2. The germline V gene encodes CDR1 GTSNPN and CDR2 SVGIG (reference sequence). Trimming cost V 2 bases and J 7 bases; bases outside gene matches: 2. The CDR3 is 13 residues long.